This T cell receptor (beta chain) was recorded in a study of vaccination and CD4 T cells after COVID-19. The overall study: Collection of post-COVID samples occurred a median approximately 97 days after diagnosis, spanning a range of 35 to 161.

Concerning this clonotype: Its antigen is unknown.

The length of the CDR3 is 15 residues. The V gene end was trimmed by 0 bases and the J gene end by 7 bases; junction bases not matched to a gene: 3. Germline lookup yields CDR1 LNHDA and CDR2 SQIVND (reference sequence). The study's findings and limits: The great majority, 304 of 307 vaccine-specific clones, proved spike mono-reactive in convalescent patients.

The treatment is: roughly 11-day PBMC culture with coronavirus spike peptide pools or control peptides (ViraFEST assay). The ViraFEST method relied on peptide pools to expand antigen-specific T cells, followed by TCR sequencing. The Oncomine TCR Beta short-read assay sequenced DNA from cultured CD4+ T cells. Genomic DNA from cultured CD4+ T cells was extracted. Each CDR3 protein is one row after TCRdb ran MiXCR on the PCR reads. This table holds 2,500 to 3,500 distinct CDR3 sequences, under 55% found once. This sequence was found in a human donor who had recovered from COVID-19. The sample consisted of CD4+ T cells from blood, cultured in vitro. The rearrangement uses TRBV19 and TRBJ2-2, with 9 bases that match TRBD1. CDR3 in DNA: TGTGCCAGTAGTATAGAACAGGGGGCGATCGGGGAGCTGTTTTTT. Translated: CASSIEQGAIGELFF.